These 30 T cell receptor beta chains were all obtained from the same sample, sequenced in a study of blood T cell repertoires in COVID-19 (TCRdb year 2020). The library was generated by the immunoSEQ multiplex PCR assay. TCRdb holds this immuneACCESS table with in-frame rearrangements only. Some clones are missing; in checked studies, unresolved V genes explain under half, and the rest has no known cause. A total of about 200,000 clones appear in this sample, around 87% of them only once. Clones ranked in the top ten supply approximately 6.2% of the sample. The sequenced sample was peripheral blood. These receptors all come from a man aged 55 to 70 who had recovered from COVID-19.

The chain has TRBV29-1 and TRBJ2-1; 13 bases line up with TRBD2. J lost 5 bases, V lost 7 bases, and 8 bases had no gene match. The CDR3 sequence is 15 residues long. From germline, CDR1 is SQVTM and CDR2 ANQGSEA. The CDR3 region has the DNA TGCAGCGCACAACGTGGGACTAGCGGGAACAATGAGCAGTTCTTC. Translated: CSAQRGTSGNNEQFF.

The V gene is TRBV9, the J gene TRBJ2-3; possibly TRBD1 for D (5 bases). Germline V gene lookup returns CDR1 SGDLS and CDR2 YYNGEE. V was shortened by 3 bases and J by 2 bases, with 16 bases between the two germline ends. CDR3 length: 16 residues. Written as DNA, the CDR3 is TGTGCCAGCAGCGCGGTGGGTCAGGGCAACACAGATACGCAGTATTTT. Amino acids: CASSAVGQGNTDTQYF. Full variable domain (remainder filled in from reference TRBV9 and TRBJ2-3): DSGVTQTPKHLITATGQRVTLRCSPRSGDLSVYWYQQSLDQGLQFLIQYYNGEERAKGNILERFSAQQFPDLHSELNLSSLELGDSALYFCASSAVGQGNTDTQYFGPGTRLTVL.

V gene TRBV18 combines with J gene TRBJ1-1; tentative D call: TRBD1 (5 bases). CDR1 KGHSH and CDR2 LQKENI come from the germline V gene. Trimming removed 2 bases at V and 5 bases at J, with 15 bases between. There are 15 residues in the CDR3. This chain's CDR3 is CASSPGTTRGTEAFF. CDR3 in DNA: TGTGCCAGCTCACCAGGGACTACCCGGGGGACTGAAGCTTTCTTT.

The CDR3 reads CASSKDRTSTDTQYF. The CDR3 coding sequence is TGTGCCAGCAGCAAGGACAGAACTAGCACAGATACGCAGTATTTT. The rearrangement joins TRBV7-3 to TRBJ2-3; D possibly corresponds to TRBD1 (6 bases). Looked up from germline, CDR1 is SGHTA and CDR2 is FQGTGA. Deletions cut 5 bases from V and 0 bases from J, with 12 bases between. CDR3 length equals 15 residues.

A single count supports this clone. This sequence joins TRBV10-3 and TRBJ1-6; TRBD1 matches at 11 bases. This CDR3 contains 13 residues. V dropped 8 bases and J dropped 7; count of bases not matched to a gene: 1. CDR1 is ENHRY and CDR2 is SYGVKD in the germline V gene. The CDR3 here is CAIGDRGNSPLHF. The CDR3, as DNA: TGTGCCATCGGGGACAGGGGGAATTCACCCCTCCACTTT.

The rearrangement uses TRBV5-1 and TRBJ2-3; a weak D match, TRBD2 (6 bases). CDR1 SGHRS and CDR2 YFSETQ come from the germline V gene. This CDR3 is built from 15 residues. V lost 0 bases and J 5 bases, leaving 13 bases between the germline ends. CDR3 sequence reads: CASSLGLVDKDTQYF. In nucleotides, the CDR3 is TGCGCCAGCAGCTTGGGACTAGTAGATAAAGATACGCAGTATTTT.

This clone turned up a few times. This sequence joins TRBV18 and TRBJ2-7; TRBD1 aligns across 8 bases. This CDR3 comprises 17 residues. The V and J ends lost 3 bases and 0 bases, in that order; junction bases with no gene match: 10. Germline CDR1 KGHSH, CDR2 LQKENI. CDR3: CASSPLKIGTGSYEQYF. CDR3 DNA: TGTGCCAGCTCACCCTTAAAGATCGGGACAGGCTCCTACGAGCAGTACTTC.

The rearrangement uses TRBV10-3 and TRBJ2-3; D is perhaps TRBD2 (6 bases). CDR1 ENHRY and CDR2 SYGVKD come from the germline V gene. The CDR3 spans 13 residues. The germline V and J ends were trimmed by 11 bases and 0 bases, with 12 bases remaining between them. The CDR3, as DNA: TGTGCCGTCCGGGACTTTAGCACAGATACGCAGTATTTT. Translated: CAVRDFSTDTQYF.

Comments on this clone: Being one base from a much bigger clone, this may be a read error. The V call is TRBV7-9, the J call TRBJ2-3; no reliable D call. Germline V gives CDR1 SEHNR, CDR2 FQNEAQ (reference sequence). The length of the CDR3 is 14 residues. The V gene lost 0 bases and the J gene lost 0 bases, with 4 bases spanning the gap. This CDR3 is CASSLATSTDTQYF. CDR3 bases: TGTGCCAGCAGCTTAGCTACTAGCACAGATACGCAGTATTTT.

The chain has TRBV27 and TRBJ1-1; 7 nucleotides align to TRBD1. V trimming: 5 bases; J trimming: 11 bases; junction bases outside the gene matches: 8. The CDR3 has 12 residues. Germline assignment: CDR1 MNHEY and CDR2 SMNVEV (reference sequence). CDR3 DNA sequence: TGTGCCAGCAGTAAGACAGGGCGGCCCGCTTTCTTT. It codes for CASSKTGRPAFF.

The chain couples TRBV9 to TRBJ2-5; 13 positions match TRBD2. The junction had 10 bases not matched to a gene; V was cut back by 0 bases and J by 5 bases. This CDR3 has 18 residues. The germline CDR1 and CDR2 sequences are SGDLS and YYNGEE. This CDR3 is CASSVVSGLAGPGETQYF. The CDR3 nucleotides read TGTGCCAGCAGCGTAGTTTCGGGACTAGCGGGACCTGGGGAGACCCAGTACTTC.

This chain connects TRBV30 to TRBJ1-4; the match to TRBD1 covers 8 bases. The CDR3 is made up of 14 amino acids. Germline assignment: CDR1 GTSNPN and CDR2 SVGIG (reference sequence). Germline trimming cut 6 bases from V and 6 bases from J; bases unmatched to any gene: 9. The CDR3 sequence: CACRPGQVDEKLFF. For the CDR3, the DNA is TGTGCCTGCCGCCCGGGACAGGTAGATGAAAAACTGTTTTTT.

The rearrangement joins TRBV27 to TRBJ1-6; D call uncertain. With 5 bases removed from V and 0 bases from J, the gap between germline ends came to 5 bases. Germline CDR1 is MNHEY and CDR2 is SMNVEV (reference sequence). CDR3 length: 14 residues. CDR3 sequence: CASSLFSYNSPLHF. CDR3 DNA: TGTGCCAGCAGTCTCTTCTCCTATAATTCACCCCTCCACTTT.

Here the CDR3 reads CASRWYPTAYNEQFF. CDR3 sequence (DNA): TGTGCCAGCAGGTGGTATCCGACAGCCTACAATGAGCAGTTCTTC. This chain connects TRBV2 to TRBJ2-1, with D perhaps matching TRBD1 (5 bases). Trimming cost V 6 bases and J 2 bases, with 14 bases left between them. Per germline, CDR1 SNHLY and CDR2 FYNNEI. This CDR3 is 15 amino acids long. The full variable domain, with the rest looked up from reference TRBV2 and TRBJ2-1, is EPEVTQTPSHQVTQMGQEVILRCVPISNHLYFYWYRQILGQKVEFLVSFYNNEISEKSEIFDDQFSVERPDGSNFTLKIRSTKLEDSAMYFCASRWYPTAYNEQFFGPGTRLTVL.

The chain carries TRBV5-8 and TRBJ2-7, with D uncertain. Germline CDR1 is SGHTS and CDR2 is YDEGEE. CDR3 length equals 12 residues. Between the trimmed V and J ends, which lost 5 bases and 4 bases, there was a span of 10 bases. DNA for the CDR3: TGTGCCAGCAGTTTAGTGTGGTACGAGCAGTACTTC. Translation: CASSLVWYEQYF.

The rearrangement links TRBV7-9 to TRBJ2-7; D is ambiguous. Germline CDR1 SEHNR, CDR2 FQNEAQ (reference sequence). V was clipped by 10 bases and J by 7 bases, with 20 bases between them. CDR3 length: 13 residues. CDR3 sequence (DNA): TGTGCCACACGGTACCCCCTCTCGAGTGAGCAGTACTTC. This gives the protein CATRYPLSSEQYF.

The rearrangement joins TRBV6-4 to TRBJ1-6; D is perhaps TRBD1 (6 bases). V lost 4 bases and J 7 bases, leaving 11 bases between the germline ends. The CDR3 is 14 amino acids. Germline CDR1 is MRHNA and CDR2 is SNTAGT. The DNA for the CDR3 is TGTGCCAGCAGTGTCGGAGGACAGAATTCACCCCTCCACTTT. This sequence encodes CASSVGGQNSPLHF.

This clone was detected only once. The chain carries TRBV6-5 and TRBJ2-3; D unresolved. This CDR3 is built from 15 residues. Looked up from germline, CDR1 is MNHEY and CDR2 is SVGAGI. V lost 0 bases and J 3 bases, leaving 10 bases between the germline ends. In nucleotides, the CDR3 is TGTGCCAGCAGTTACTCTTGGATGAGGACAGATACGCAGTATTTT. It yields the protein CASSYSWMRTDTQYF.

This rearrangement joins TRBV7-2 to TRBJ1-5; TRBD1 might be the D (5 bases). The CDR3 consists of 16 residues. The V and J ends lost 1 base and 7 bases respectively, with 17 bases between them. The germline gives CDR1 SGHTA, CDR2 FQGNSA. As DNA, the CDR3 is TGTGCCAGCAGCTTAGTGGTAGGCCAGGGAAGGCAGCCCCAGCATTTT. Protein: CASSLVVGQGRQPQHF.

The chain couples TRBV4-2 to TRBJ1-4, with no clear D. Germline V CDR1 and CDR2: LGHNA, YNFKEQ. There are 16 residues in the CDR3. Trimming left V 0 bases short and J 0 bases short, with 8 bases between. CDR3 sequence: CASSQETGATNEKLFF. For the CDR3, the DNA is TGTGCCAGCAGCCAAGAAACCGGGGCAACTAATGAAAAACTGTTTTTT.

This clone was detected only once. CDR3 sequence reads: CSAVRGLAQETQYF. The DNA of the CDR3 is TGCAGCGCCGTAAGGGGACTAGCCCAGGAGACCCAGTACTTC. This sequence joins TRBV29-1 and TRBJ2-5; 9 bases fit TRBD2. Germline loops: CDR1 SQVTM, CDR2 ANQGSEA. The CDR3 is made up of 14 amino acids. J gave up 5 bases and V 7 bases, and 11 bases lay outside the gene matches.

This clone is deemed medium-sized. J is TRBJ1-1 and V is TRBV2; TRBD1 is a possible D gene (5 bases). The germline V gene has CDR1 SNHLY and CDR2 FYNNEI. Deletions cut 6 bases from V and 4 bases from J, with 24 bases between. CDR3 length: 17 residues. This CDR3 is CASSDRPLGSQGTEAFF. The CDR3 bases are TGTGCCAGCAGCGACCGCCCCCTCGGCAGTCAGGGCACTGAAGCTTTCTTT. The full variable domain, rest sourced from reference TRBV2 and TRBJ1-1, is EPEVTQTPSHQVTQMGQEVILRCVPISNHLYFYWYRQILGQKVEFLVSFYNNEISEKSEIFDDQFSVERPDGSNFTLKIRSTKLEDSAMYFCASSDRPLGSQGTEAFFGQGTRLTVV.

The V call is TRBV24-1, the J call TRBJ1-1; D perhaps matches TRBD1 (6 bases). With 3 bases removed from V and 11 bases from J, the gap between germline ends came to 24 bases. Germline V gene data show CDR1 as KGHDR and CDR2 as SFDVKD. The CDR3 contains 16 residues. CDR3 sequence (DNA): TGTGCCACCAGTGATACAACCGGGACACCAACCGGGGAGGCTTTCTTT. Translating gives CATSDTTGTPTGEAFF.

The chain recombines TRBV5-1 with TRBJ2-1; 7 bases fit TRBD2. V was clipped by 2 bases and J by 4 bases; unmatched bases: 0. The germline V gene has CDR1 SGHRS and CDR2 YFSETQ. The CDR3 spans 13 residues. CDR3 coding DNA: TGCGCCAGCAGCTTCGGGGGGTACAATGAGCAGTTCTTC. Its protein is CASSFGGYNEQFF.

This chain uses TRBV28 with TRBJ1-5; D remains ambiguous. V was trimmed by 7 bases and J by 4 bases, leaving 11 bases between them. The CDR3 is made up of 13 amino acids. The germline V gene encodes CDR1 MDHEN and CDR2 SYDVKM. Here the CDR3 DNA reads TGTGCCAGCAACAGCCCGCAGAATCAGCCCCAGCATTTT. This encodes CASNSPQNQPQHF.

This chain joins TRBV5-1 and TRBJ1-1, with a weak D call TRBD1 (6 bases). The CDR3 spans 15 residues. Trimming took off 4 bases at V and 1 base at J, with 14 bases between the two ends. CDR1 is SGHRS and CDR2 is YFSETQ in the germline V gene. Here the CDR3 reads CASSPTDRGNTEAFF. The CDR3 DNA follows: TGCGCCAGCAGCCCAACGGACAGAGGGAACACTGAAGCTTTCTTT.

This chain uses TRBV27 with TRBJ1-4, with unresolved D. The CDR3 has 14 amino acids. V was trimmed by 5 bases and J by 6 bases, leaving 13 bases between them. Germline CDR1 and CDR2: MNHEY and SMNVEV (reference sequence). The CDR3: CASSISGGDEKLFF. The CDR3 region has the DNA TGTGCCAGCAGTATCAGCGGCGGGGATGAAAAACTGTTTTTT.

This chain uses TRBV6-6 with TRBJ2-2, with D possibly matching TRBD2 (6 bases). V lost 7 bases to trimming and J lost 4 bases, with 13 bases between them. CDR1 and CDR2 (germline): MNHNY, SVGAGI (reference sequence). CDR3 length: 14 amino acids. CDR3 bases: TGTGCCAGCAATCCTGGGACTTCCACCGGGGAGCTGTTTTTT. This encodes CASNPGTSTGELFF.

The chain couples TRBV7-3 to TRBJ2-7; D unresolved. V was cut by 0 bases and J by 6 bases, with 9 bases left in between. Germline CDR1 and CDR2: SGHTA and FQGTGA. The CDR3 covers 13 residues. The CDR3 coding sequence is TGTGCCAGCAGCTTAACGTGGCAACGCGAGCAGTACTTC. It encodes CASSLTWQREQYF. Full variable domain (rest looked up from reference TRBV7-3 and TRBJ2-7): GAGVSQTPSNKVTEKGKYVELRCDPISGHTALYWYRQSLGQGPEFLIYFQGTGAADDSGLPNDRFFAVRPEGSVSTLKIQRTERGDSAVYLCASSLTWQREQYFGPGTRLTVT.

The gene calls are TRBV29-1 and TRBJ2-7, with 8 bases that match TRBD2. CDR1 SQVTM and CDR2 ANQGSEA come from the germline V gene. This CDR3 is 14 amino acids long. Trimming removed 7 bases from V and 2 bases from J; junction bases left unmatched: 10. CDR3 sequence (DNA): TGCAGCGCCTCTACGGCGGGAGGCCCCTACGAGCAGTACTTC. It is translated as CSASTAGGPYEQYF.